This is a list of T cell receptor beta chains from one sample in a study of Graves' ophthalmopathy and Graves' hyperthyroidism. In TCRdb, the multiplex PCR reads were re-called with MiXCR into one record per CDR3 protein. The repertoire holds around 670,000 distinct CDR3 sequences, about 44% seen once, with less than 55% in the top ten. The source material was peripheral blood. Receptor source: an adult man with Graves' ophthalmopathy. Both conserved end residues are trimmed from each CDR3.

j_call	v_call	cdr3_aa
TRBJ1-1	TRBV15	ATSRNRGRRTEAF
TRBJ2-7	TRBV10-3	ATIAGYEQY
TRBJ1-6	TRBV20-1	SATLGTGDSPLH
TRBJ1-5	TRBV29-1	SVEGENQPQH
TRBJ2-2	TRBV7-9	ASSEGQGTTGELF
TRBJ2-5	TRBV7-3	ASSRTGGAETQY
TRBJ2-7	TRBV2	ASRDIQGYEQY
TRBJ1-1	TRBV2	ASSDRPTGLSEAF
TRBJ1-2	TRBV7-9	ASSRTGTGYGYT
TRBJ2-5	TRBV27	ASSSNGGETQY
TRBJ2-5	TRBV19	ASSTILPGGETQY
TRBJ1-2	TRBV10-3	AISEANQGDYGYT
TRBJ2-2	TRBV4-1	ASSQVQFADTGELF
TRBJ2-7	TRBV29-1	SATSPGYTYEQY
TRBJ1-1	TRBV7-9	ASRDGGVVNTEAF
TRBJ2-5	TRBV6-6	ASMGVSYGETQY
TRBJ2-7	TRBV6-5	ASSYTGTGYTSYEQY
TRBJ1-1	TRBV29-1	SVERGGQDTEAF
TRBJ1-6	TRBV25-1	ASNPAGRNSPLH
TRBJ2-5	TRBV20-1	SVRVTRQETQY
-	TRBV24-1	ATSDVGGGLGETQY
TRBJ1-4	TRBV7-9	ASSFNQGANEKLF
TRBJ1-2	TRBV10-3	ASSTDRRTNYGYT
TRBJ2-6	TRBV7-9	ASSLKGTGANVLT
TRBJ1-5	TRBV20-1	SAIRDSNQPQH
TRBJ1-1	TRBV19	ASSLLVTRSEAF
TRBJ1-1	TRBV2	ASSLDRTGVREAF
TRBJ2-6	TRBV7-6	ASSIMGTGANVLT
TRBJ2-6	TRBV11-1	ASSLLQGGFGANVLT
TRBJ2-7	TRBV7-6	ASSSRDGSYEQY
TRBJ1-5	TRBV2	ASSPGTGDRSQH
TRBJ1-2	TRBV7-2	ASSPFDGYT
TRBJ2-7	TRBV7-2	ASSPGLAHYEQY
TRBJ1-1	TRBV25-1	ASSDSAGLRTEAF
TRBJ2-5	TRBV29-1	SVEKSYQETQY
TRBJ2-6	TRBV7-9	ASSLWSGGANVLT